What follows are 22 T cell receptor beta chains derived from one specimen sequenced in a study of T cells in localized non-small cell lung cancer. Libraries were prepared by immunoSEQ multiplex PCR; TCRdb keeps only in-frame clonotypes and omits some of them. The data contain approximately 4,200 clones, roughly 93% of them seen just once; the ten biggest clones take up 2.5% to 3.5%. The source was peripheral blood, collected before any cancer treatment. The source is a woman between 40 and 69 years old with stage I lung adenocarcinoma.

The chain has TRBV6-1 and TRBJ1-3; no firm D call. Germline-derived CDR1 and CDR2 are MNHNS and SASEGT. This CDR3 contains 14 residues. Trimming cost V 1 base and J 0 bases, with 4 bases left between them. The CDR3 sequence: CASSEGSSGNTIYF. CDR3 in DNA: TGTGCCAGCAGTGAAGGGAGCTCTGGAAACACCATATATTTT.

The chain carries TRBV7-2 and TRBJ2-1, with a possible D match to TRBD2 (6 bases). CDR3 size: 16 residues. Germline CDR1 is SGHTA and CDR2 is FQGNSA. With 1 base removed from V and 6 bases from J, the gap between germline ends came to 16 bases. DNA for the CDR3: TGTGCCAGCAGCTTAGATGGGACTGTCGGTGGCAATGAGCAGTTCTTC. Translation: CASSLDGTVGGNEQFF.

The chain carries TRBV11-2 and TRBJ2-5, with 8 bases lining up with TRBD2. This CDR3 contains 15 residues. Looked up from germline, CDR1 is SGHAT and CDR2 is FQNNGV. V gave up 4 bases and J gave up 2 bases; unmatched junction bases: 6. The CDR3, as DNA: TGTGCCAGCAGCTCTCGAGCGGGAGTGCAAGAGACCCAGTACTTC. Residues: CASSSRAGVQETQYF.

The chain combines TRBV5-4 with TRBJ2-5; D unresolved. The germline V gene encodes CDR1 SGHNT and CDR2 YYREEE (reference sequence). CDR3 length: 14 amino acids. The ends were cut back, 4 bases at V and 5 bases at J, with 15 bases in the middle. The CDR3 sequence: CASSPSVYGETQYF. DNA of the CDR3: TGTGCCAGCAGCCCATCTGTTTATGGGGAGACCCAGTACTTC. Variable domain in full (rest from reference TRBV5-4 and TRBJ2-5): ETGVTQSPTHLIKTRGQQVTLRCSSQSGHNTVSWYQQALGQGPQFIFQYYREEENGRGNFPPRFSGLQFPNYSSELNVNALELDDSALYLCASSPSVYGETQYFGPGTRLLVL.

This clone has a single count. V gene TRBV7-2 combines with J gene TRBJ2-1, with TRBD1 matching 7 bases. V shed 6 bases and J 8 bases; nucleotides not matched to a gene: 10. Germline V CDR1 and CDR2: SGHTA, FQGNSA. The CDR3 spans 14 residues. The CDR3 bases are TGTGCCAGCAGTTGGGGCCAGGGGGTGTATGAGCAGTTCTTC. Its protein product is CASSWGQGVYEQFF.

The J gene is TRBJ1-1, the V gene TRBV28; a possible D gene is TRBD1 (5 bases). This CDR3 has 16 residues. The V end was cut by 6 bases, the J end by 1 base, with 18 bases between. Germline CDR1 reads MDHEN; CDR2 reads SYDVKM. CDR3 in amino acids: CASRIWRGGRNTEAFF. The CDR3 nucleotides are TGTGCCAGCAGGATATGGAGGGGAGGGCGGAACACTGAAGCTTTCTTT.

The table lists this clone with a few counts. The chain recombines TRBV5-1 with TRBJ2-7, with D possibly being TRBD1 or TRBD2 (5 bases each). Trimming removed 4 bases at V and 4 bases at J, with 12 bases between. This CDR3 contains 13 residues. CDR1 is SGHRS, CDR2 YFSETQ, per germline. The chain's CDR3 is CASSLGGGYEQYF. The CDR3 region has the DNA TGCGCCAGCAGCCTAGGTGGGGGTTACGAGCAGTACTTC.

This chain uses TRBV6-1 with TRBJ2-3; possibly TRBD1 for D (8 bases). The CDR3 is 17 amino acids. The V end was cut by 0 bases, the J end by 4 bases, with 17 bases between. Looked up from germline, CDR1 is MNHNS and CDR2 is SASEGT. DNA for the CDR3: TGTGCCAGCAGTGAAGCCCTACGGACAGGGAGGGCAGATACGCAGTATTTT. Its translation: CASSEALRTGRADTQYF.

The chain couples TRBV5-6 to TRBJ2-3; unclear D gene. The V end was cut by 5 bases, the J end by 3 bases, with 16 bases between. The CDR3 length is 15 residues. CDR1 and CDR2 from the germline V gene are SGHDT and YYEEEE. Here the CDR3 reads CASRYYGSGTDTQYF. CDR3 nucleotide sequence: TGTGCCAGCAGGTATTACGGCTCCGGGACAGATACGCAGTATTTT.

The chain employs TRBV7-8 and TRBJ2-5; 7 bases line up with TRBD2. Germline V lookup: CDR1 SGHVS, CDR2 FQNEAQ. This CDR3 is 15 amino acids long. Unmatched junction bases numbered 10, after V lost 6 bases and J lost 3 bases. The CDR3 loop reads CASRPSGDRKETQYF. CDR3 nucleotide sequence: TGTGCCAGCAGACCAAGCGGGGACCGAAAAGAGACCCAGTACTTC.

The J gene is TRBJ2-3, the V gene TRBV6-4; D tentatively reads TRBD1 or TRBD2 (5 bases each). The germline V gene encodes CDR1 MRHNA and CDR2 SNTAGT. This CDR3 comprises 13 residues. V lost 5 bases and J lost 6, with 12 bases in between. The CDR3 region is CASSPGTVDTQYF. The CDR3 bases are TGTGCCAGCAGTCCCGGGACGGTGGATACGCAGTATTTT.

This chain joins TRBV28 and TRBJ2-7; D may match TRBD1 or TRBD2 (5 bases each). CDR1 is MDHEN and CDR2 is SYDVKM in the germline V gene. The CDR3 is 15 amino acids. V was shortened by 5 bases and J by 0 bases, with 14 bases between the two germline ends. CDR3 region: CASSGPGQSSYEQYF. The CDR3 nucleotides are TGTGCCAGCAGTGGGCCGGGGCAGAGCTCCTACGAGCAGTACTTC.

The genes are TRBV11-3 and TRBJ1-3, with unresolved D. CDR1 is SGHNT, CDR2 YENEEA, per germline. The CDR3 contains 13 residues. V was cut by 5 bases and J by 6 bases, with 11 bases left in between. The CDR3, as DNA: TGTGCCAGCAGCACAGATGCAGAAAACACCATATATTTT. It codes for CASSTDAENTIYF.

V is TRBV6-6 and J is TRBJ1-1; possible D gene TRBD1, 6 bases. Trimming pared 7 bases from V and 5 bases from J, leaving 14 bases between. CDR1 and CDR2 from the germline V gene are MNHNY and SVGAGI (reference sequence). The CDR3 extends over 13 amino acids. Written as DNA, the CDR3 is TGTGCCAGCACTCACGGGGGGGCTACTGAAGCTTTCTTT. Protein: CASTHGGATEAFF.

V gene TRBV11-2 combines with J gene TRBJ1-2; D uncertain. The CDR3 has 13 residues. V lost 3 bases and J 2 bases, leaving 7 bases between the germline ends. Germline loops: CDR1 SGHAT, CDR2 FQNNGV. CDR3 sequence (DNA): TGTGCCAGCAGCTTCTTTAAGAACTATGGCTACACCTTC. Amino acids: CASSFFKNYGYTF.

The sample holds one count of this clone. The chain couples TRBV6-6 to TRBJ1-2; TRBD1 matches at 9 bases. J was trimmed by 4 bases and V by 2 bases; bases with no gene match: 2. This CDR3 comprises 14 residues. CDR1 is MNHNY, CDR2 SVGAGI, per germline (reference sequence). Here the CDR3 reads CASSYPQGAYGYTF. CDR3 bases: TGTGCCAGCAGTTACCCACAGGGGGCCTATGGCTACACCTTC.

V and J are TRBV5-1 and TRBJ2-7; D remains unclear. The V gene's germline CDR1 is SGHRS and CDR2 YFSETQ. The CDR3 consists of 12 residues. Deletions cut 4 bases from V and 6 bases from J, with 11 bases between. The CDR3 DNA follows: TGCGCCAGCAGCCCGGAGACGTTCGAGCAGTACTTC. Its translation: CASSPETFEQYF.

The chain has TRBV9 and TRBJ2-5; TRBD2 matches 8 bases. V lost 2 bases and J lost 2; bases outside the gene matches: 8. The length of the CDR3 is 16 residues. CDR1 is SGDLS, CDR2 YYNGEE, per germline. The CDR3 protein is CASSVGSGSGQETQYF. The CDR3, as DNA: TGTGCCAGCAGCGTGGGCAGCGGGAGTGGGCAAGAGACCCAGTACTTC.

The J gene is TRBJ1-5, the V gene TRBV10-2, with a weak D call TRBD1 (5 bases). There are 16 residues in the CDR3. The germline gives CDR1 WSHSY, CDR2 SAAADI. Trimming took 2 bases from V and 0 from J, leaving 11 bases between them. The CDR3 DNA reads TGCGCCAGCAGTGAGGGGGGGGGTTATAGCAATCAGCCCCAGCATTTT. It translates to CASSEGGGYSNQPQHF.

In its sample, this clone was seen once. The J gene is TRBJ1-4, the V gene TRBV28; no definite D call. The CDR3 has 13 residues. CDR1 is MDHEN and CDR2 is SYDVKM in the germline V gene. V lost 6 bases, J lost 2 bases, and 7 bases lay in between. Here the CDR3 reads CASSKGTNEKLFF. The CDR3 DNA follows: TGTGCCAGCAGCAAAGGGACTAATGAAAAACTGTTTTTT. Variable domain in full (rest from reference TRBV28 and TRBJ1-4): DVKVTQSSRYLVKRTGEKVFLECVQDMDHENMFWYRQDPGLGLRLIYFSYDVKMKEKGDIPEGYSVSREKKERFSLILESASTNQTSMYLCASSKGTNEKLFFGSGTQLSVL.

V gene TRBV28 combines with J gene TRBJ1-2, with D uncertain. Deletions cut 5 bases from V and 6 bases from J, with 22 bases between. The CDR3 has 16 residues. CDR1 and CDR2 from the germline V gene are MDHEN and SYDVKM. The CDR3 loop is CASSTPLTLLLNGYTF. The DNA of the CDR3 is TGTGCCAGCAGTACACCCTTGACATTGCTCCTAAATGGCTACACCTTC.

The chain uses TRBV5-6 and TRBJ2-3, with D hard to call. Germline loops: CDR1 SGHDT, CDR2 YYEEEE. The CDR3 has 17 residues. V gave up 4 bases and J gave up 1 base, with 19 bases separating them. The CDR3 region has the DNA TGTGCCAGCAGCGCCGTGTCTCAGGTTTGGCGCACAGATACGCAGTATTTT. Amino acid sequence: CASSAVSQVWRTDTQYF.